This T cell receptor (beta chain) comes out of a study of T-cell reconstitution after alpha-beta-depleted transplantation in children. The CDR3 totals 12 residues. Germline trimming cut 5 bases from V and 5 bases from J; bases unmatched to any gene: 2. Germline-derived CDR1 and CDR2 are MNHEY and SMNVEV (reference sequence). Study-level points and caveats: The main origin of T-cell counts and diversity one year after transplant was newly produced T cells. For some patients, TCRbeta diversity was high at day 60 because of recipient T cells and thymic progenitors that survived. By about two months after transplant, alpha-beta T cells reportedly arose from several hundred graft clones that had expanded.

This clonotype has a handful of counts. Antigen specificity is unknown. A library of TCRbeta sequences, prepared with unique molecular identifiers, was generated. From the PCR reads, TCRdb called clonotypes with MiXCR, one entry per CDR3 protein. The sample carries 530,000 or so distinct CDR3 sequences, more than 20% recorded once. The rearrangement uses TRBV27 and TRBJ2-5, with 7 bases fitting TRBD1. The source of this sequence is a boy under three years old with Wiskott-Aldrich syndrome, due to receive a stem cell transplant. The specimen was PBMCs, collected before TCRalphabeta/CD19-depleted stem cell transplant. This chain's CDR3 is CASSNRGETQYF. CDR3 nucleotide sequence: TGTGCCAGCAGTAACAGGGGTGAGACCCAGTACTTC.